These T cell receptor beta chains were read from a single sample in a study of T-cell reconstitution after alpha-beta-depleted transplantation in children. One entry per CDR3 protein, called by TCRdb with MiXCR from the PCR reads. This sample has about 640,000 distinct CDR3 sequences, with around a sixth found just once. The material sequenced was PBMCs from the stem cell graft donor, taken from the stem cell graft. The receptors originated from a human donor who donated a stem cell graft to a child with acute myeloid leukemia. The CDR3 runs from the conserved cysteine through the conserved F or W. The D gene is left open where the match is weak. Part of the rows lack a size; the others show once, few, many or a class for expanded clones.

d_gene	v_gene	abundance	j_gene	CDR3nt	CDR3aa
TRBD2	TRBV12-3/TRBV12-4	many	TRBJ2-1	TGTGCCAGCAGTTCTCATACTAGCGGGAAAGACAATGAGCAGTTCTTC	CASSSHTSGKDNEQFF
TRBD1	TRBV4-3	-	TRBJ2-7	TGCGCCAGCAGCCAAGGATTTACAGGGGTTGGGTACGAGCAGTACTTC	CASSQGFTGVGYEQYF
TRBD1	TRBV5-1	many	TRBJ2-3	TGCGCCAGCAGCTTCGACGGACAGGGACGCACAGATACGCAGTATTTT	CASSFDGQGRTDTQYF
TRBD1	TRBV6-1	few	TRBJ2-7	TGTGCCAGCAGTAAGTCCGGGACAGGGGCCTACGAGCAGTACTTC	CASSKSGTGAYEQYF
-	TRBV20-1	many	TRBJ1-6	TGCAGTGCTAGAGCAGGGGACGGGGTGTCCTATAATTCACCCCTCCACTTT	CSARAGDGVSYNSPLHF
-	TRBV4-3	many	TRBJ2-7	TGCGCCAGCAGCCTACAACGCGACTACGAGCAGTACTTC	CASSLQRDYEQYF
-	TRBV5-1	-	TRBJ2-7	TGCGCCAGCAGCTTGGAATTCAGGACAGAAACCTACGAGCAGTACTTC	CASSLEFRTETYEQYF
TRBD2	TRBV20-1	many	TRBJ2-3	TGCAGTGTCCCCCTTCCCCCGGGGGGGTGGGATACGCAGTATTTT	CSVPLPPGGWDTQYF
-	TRBV12-3/TRBV12-4	few	TRBJ2-2	TGTGCCAGCAGTTCCCAGGTATCCACCGGGGAGCTGTTTTTT	CASSSQVSTGELFF
-	TRBV29-1	many	TRBJ1-5	TGCAGCGTTGTATTTAATCCCAATCAGCCCCAGCATTTT	CSVVFNPNQPQHF
TRBD2	TRBV20-1	many	TRBJ2-1	TGCAGTGCTAGCGCGGGACTAGCGGGGAGTTACAATGAGCAGTTCTTC	CSASAGLAGSYNEQFF
TRBD1	TRBV12-3/TRBV12-4	many	TRBJ2-4	TGTGCCAGCAGTTTGACAGGGGAAAACATTCAGTACTTC	CASSLTGENIQYF
TRBD2	TRBV14	-	TRBJ2-1	TGTGCCAGCAGCCAGGGACTAGCGGGGGCTGAGCAGTTCTTC	CASSQGLAGAEQFF
TRBD2	TRBV7-2	once	TRBJ2-2	TGTGCCAGCAGCTTAGTTGGGGGACTAGCCCCCGGGGAGCTGTTTTTT	CASSLVGGLAPGELFF
-	TRBV12-3/TRBV12-4	many	TRBJ2-7	TGTGCCAGCAGCCGGGGTGAGGTCTACGAGCAGTACTTC	CASSRGEVYEQYF
-	TRBV20-1	-	TRBJ2-1	TGCAGTGCTAGAGATTCGATTGAGGCCTCAGATAGCTCCTACAATGAGCAGTTCTTC	CSARDSIEASDSSYNEQFF
TRBD1	TRBV5-1	-	TRBJ1-1	TGCGCCAGCAGTGGGACAGGGGACCGAGGCACTGAAGCTTTCTTT	CASSGTGDRGTEAFF
TRBD2	TRBV7-2	-	TRBJ2-1	TGTGCCAGCAGCTACCGCGGGGGGAGCTCCTACAATGAGCAGTTCTTC	CASSYRGGSSYNEQFF
-	TRBV6-5	-	TRBJ1-1	TGTGCCAGCAGTTACGGGTCGGCAGAGACTGAAGCTTTCTTT	CASSYGSAETEAFF
-	TRBV10-2	-	TRBJ2-7	TGCGCCAGCGGCGGTTGGGTCCGGGCTCAATACGAGCAGTACTTC	CASGGWVRAQYEQYF
TRBD1	TRBV6-4	-	TRBJ1-1	TGTGCCAGCAGTCGGGACAGGGGAGAGAACACTGAAGCTTTCTTT	CASSRDRGENTEAFF
TRBD1	TRBV7-9	-	TRBJ1-1	TGTGCCAGCAGTCTGAAACAGGGGTTTCGAAACACTGAAGCTTTCTTT	CASSLKQGFRNTEAFF